This entry lists 29 T cell receptor beta chains sequenced from one sample in a study of cytomegalovirus exposure and HLA in healthy donors (dated by TCRdb to 2016 to 2017). The library was prepared using the immunoSEQ multiplex PCR assay. For the multiplex PCR, a mixture combining 60 forward primers for TCR Vbeta segments and 13 reverse primers for TCR Jbeta segments was used. The table was pulled from immuneACCESS by TCRdb, which kept in-frame rearrangements only. Such tables lose some clones; where checked, under half of the loss comes from unresolved V genes, and the rest has no known cause. This sample has some 200,000 clones in its table, and roughly a tenth of those were observed once. The ten top clones hold approximately 1.5% of the sample. Material for sequencing was PBMCs. The receptors come from a woman in her twenties or thirties in good health and CMV-seropositive.

The rearrangement joins TRBV6-1 to TRBJ2-3; a weak D match, TRBD2 (5 bases). CDR3 length: 16 residues. The germline CDR1 and CDR2 sequences are MNHNS and SASEGT. The V end lost 3 bases, the J end lost 0 bases, and 13 bases lay between the germline ends. CDR3 residues: CASSEGSYSSTDTQYF. Here the CDR3 DNA reads TGTGCCAGCAGTGAGGGGAGTTATTCTAGCACAGATACGCAGTATTTT.

The chain is built from TRBV6-6 and TRBJ1-6; D is perhaps TRBD1 (6 bases). The CDR3 consists of 13 residues. Germline V lookup: CDR1 MNHNY, CDR2 SVGAGI (reference sequence). The V gene lost 6 bases and the J gene lost 11 bases, with 14 bases spanning the gap. In nucleotides, the CDR3 is TGTGCCAGCAGGGACAGCTTTGGGACACCCCTCCACTTT. The encoded protein is CASRDSFGTPLHF.

The chain joins TRBV5-6 to TRBJ2-5; the match to TRBD1 covers 8 bases. The CDR3 is made up of 15 amino acids. Per germline, CDR1 SGHDT and CDR2 YYEEEE. J was trimmed by 9 bases and V by 2 bases; bases with no gene match: 12. The CDR3 sequence is CASSFAGGGRTAQYF. DNA of the CDR3: TGTGCCAGCAGCTTCGCAGGGGGCGGACGCACGGCCCAGTACTTC. The full variable domain, in which reference TRBV5-6 and TRBJ2-5 provide the parts outside the CDR3, is DAGVTQSPTHLIKTRGQQVTLRCSPKSGHDTVSWYQQALGQGPQFIFQYYEEEERQRGNFPDRFSGHQFPNYSSELNVNALLLGDSALYLCASSFAGGGRTAQYFGPGTRLLVL.

This clone has more than one count but fewer than ten. CDR3 amino acids: CASSEGGDSSYNEQFF. CDR3 bases: TGTGCCAGCAGTGAAGGCGGGGACAGCTCCTACAATGAGCAGTTCTTC. The J gene is TRBJ2-1, the V gene TRBV2; tentatively, D is TRBD1 (7 bases). There are 16 residues in the CDR3. Trimming shortened V by 1 base and J by 0 bases, and 10 bases separated the two germline ends. Germline V CDR1 and CDR2: SNHLY, FYNNEI.

The chain uses TRBV29-1 and TRBJ2-5; TRBD2 might be the D (5 bases). V was pared by 7 bases and J by 5 bases, with 17 bases between. CDR3 size: 13 residues. The germline CDR1 and CDR2 sequences are SQVTM and ANQGSEA. The CDR3: CSAIEGSGETQYF. Here the CDR3 DNA reads TGCAGCGCAATCGAGGGATCCGGTGAGACCCAGTACTTC.

Many counts were recorded for this clone. The chain uses TRBV2 and TRBJ2-1, with D possibly being TRBD2 (6 bases). The CDR3 loop spans 16 amino acids. Germline CDR1 reads SNHLY; CDR2 reads FYNNEI. Trimming removed 6 bases from V and 7 bases from J, with 22 bases in between. DNA for the CDR3: TGTGCCAGCAGGACTGACCTAGCGCCTACCGGGAATGAGCAGTTCTTC. Translated, it gives CASRTDLAPTGNEQFF.

A few counts support this clone. The V and J genes are TRBV15 and TRBJ1-2, with TRBD1 as a possible D gene (5 bases). CDR1 and CDR2 (germline): LNHNV, YYDKDF (reference sequence). CDR3 length equals 14 residues. Trimming removed 2 bases from V and 2 bases from J, with 9 bases in between. The CDR3 protein is CATSRSRQNYGYTF. CDR3 DNA sequence: TGTGCCACCAGCAGATCCAGACAGAACTATGGCTACACCTTC.

This clone was counted a few times. The chain links TRBV7-6 to TRBJ1-1, with unresolved D. The CDR3 is 14 amino acids. Trimming took off 5 bases at V and 1 base at J, with 11 bases between the two ends. Germline-derived CDR1 and CDR2 are SGHVS and FNYEAQ. In nucleotides, the CDR3 is TGTGCCAGCAGCCGCGGGTGGCAGAACACTGAAGCTTTCTTT. Its protein is CASSRGWQNTEAFF.

This clone has a handful of counts. V gene TRBV11-3 combines with J gene TRBJ2-1; the match to TRBD2 covers 9 bases. The germline V gene encodes CDR1 SGHNT and CDR2 YENEEA. This CDR3 has 15 residues. Losses at the gene ends were 5 bases for V and 0 bases for J; bases not matched to a gene: 2. CDR3 sequence: CASSPSGASYNEQFF. The CDR3 DNA sequence: TGTGCCAGCAGCCCTAGCGGGGCCTCCTACAATGAGCAGTTCTTC.

This clone showed up just a few times. The CDR3 reads CASSGRVTDTEAFF. The CDR3 DNA sequence: TGTGCCAGCAGTGGGAGGGTAACGGACACTGAAGCTTTCTTT. The chain has TRBV6-1 and TRBJ1-1; D is unresolved. V lost 4 bases and J lost 3, with 12 bases in between. The CDR3 covers 14 residues. Germline-derived CDR1 and CDR2 are MNHNS and SASEGT.

The rearrangement links TRBV7-9 to TRBJ2-1; D remains ambiguous. Trimming cost V 5 bases and J 10 bases, with 21 bases left between them. The CDR3 contains 15 residues. CDR1 is SEHNR, CDR2 FQNEAQ, per germline (reference sequence). The CDR3 here is CASSPPAGEITEQFF. CDR3 sequence (DNA): TGTGCCAGCAGCCCCCCGGCAGGCGAGATTACGGAGCAGTTCTTC.

The V call is TRBV5-6, the J call TRBJ2-1; 15 nucleotides align to TRBD2. The germline CDR1 and CDR2 sequences are SGHDT and YYEEEE. V shed 3 bases and J 2 bases; nucleotides not matched to a gene: 6. The CDR3 covers 18 residues. In DNA form, the CDR3 reads TGTGCCAGCAGCTACGGACTAGCGGGAGGGCGGCCCTACAATGAGCAGTTCTTC. Protein sequence: CASSYGLAGGRPYNEQFF.

This clone was picked up a small number of times. The chain couples TRBV30 to TRBJ2-2; 7 positions match TRBD2. CDR1 and CDR2 (germline): GTSNPN, SVGIG (reference sequence). CDR3 length equals 13 residues. V lost 3 bases and J lost 4; bases outside the gene matches: 2. CDR3 protein: CAWRLAVTGELFF. The CDR3 coding sequence is TGTGCCTGGAGGCTAGCGGTCACCGGGGAGCTGTTTTTT.

The chain employs TRBV12-5 and TRBJ1-1, with D uncertain. CDR1 LGHNT and CDR2 FRNRAP come from the germline V gene. The CDR3 loop spans 15 amino acids. Trimming left V 2 bases short and J 1 base short, with 11 bases between. The CDR3 loop is CASGLTPSQNTEAFF. CDR3 in DNA: TGTGCTAGTGGTTTGACCCCCTCACAGAACACTGAAGCTTTCTTT.

The J gene is TRBJ1-1, the V gene TRBV7-9; D gene ambiguous. This CDR3 region has 15 residues. V was shortened by 5 bases and J by 0 bases, with 13 bases between the two germline ends. The germline CDR1 and CDR2 sequences are SEHNR and FQNEAQ (reference sequence). The CDR3 DNA reads TGTGCCAGCAGCCCCAGACGACTGATGAACACTGAAGCTTTCTTT. It encodes CASSPRRLMNTEAFF.

This clone appeared a few times. The V gene is TRBV5-6, the J gene TRBJ2-3, with 10 bases identical to TRBD2. Per germline, CDR1 SGHDT and CDR2 YYEEEE. V shed 4 bases, J shed 2 bases, and the junction held 10 bases outside the gene matches. This CDR3 has 17 amino acids. The CDR3 protein is CASSAYLAGEITDTQYF. DNA of the CDR3: TGTGCCAGCAGCGCGTACCTAGCGGGAGAAATCACAGATACGCAGTATTTT.

The chain joins TRBV5-4 to TRBJ2-7, with 7 bases lining up with TRBD1. Germline lookup yields CDR1 SGHNT and CDR2 YYREEE (reference sequence). The CDR3 extends over 14 amino acids. V trimming: 0 bases; J trimming: 4 bases; junction bases outside the gene matches: 4. The CDR3 loop is CASSLEDRQYEQYF. The DNA of the CDR3 is TGTGCCAGCAGCTTGGAGGACAGGCAGTACGAGCAGTACTTC. Drawing the rest from reference TRBV5-4 and TRBJ2-7, the complete variable domain is ETGVTQSPTHLIKTRGQQVTLRCSSQSGHNTVSWYQQALGQGPQFIFQYYREEENGRGNFPPRFSGLQFPNYSSELNVNALELDDSALYLCASSLEDRQYEQYFGPGTRLTVT.

This clone turned up a few times. The rearrangement links TRBV30 to TRBJ2-3; D gene unclear. Trimming removed 0 bases from V and 2 bases from J, with 18 bases in between. Germline values: CDR1 GTSNPN, CDR2 SVGIG (reference sequence). The CDR3 extends over 17 amino acids. This CDR3 reads CAWSVRVWLGYTDTQYF. Here the CDR3 DNA reads TGTGCCTGGAGTGTACGGGTTTGGCTCGGGTACACAGATACGCAGTATTTT.

The genes are TRBV18 and TRBJ2-5; 8 bases line up with TRBD1. J gave up 2 bases and V 6 bases, and 2 bases lay outside the gene matches. Germline CDR1 is KGHSH and CDR2 is LQKENI. CDR3 length equals 13 residues. The CDR3: CASSRDRQETQYF. The CDR3 DNA reads as TGTGCCAGCTCGCGGGACAGGCAAGAGACCCAGTACTTC.

V and J are TRBV27 and TRBJ2-3; a weak D match, TRBD2 (7 bases). The CDR3 is made up of 16 amino acids. Germline lookup yields CDR1 MNHEY and CDR2 SMNVEV (reference sequence). V lost 5 bases, J lost 4 bases, and 19 bases lay in between. The CDR3 region is CASSARGTHVADTQYF. The DNA of the CDR3 is TGTGCCAGCAGTGCGCGGGGGACACACGTCGCAGATACGCAGTATTTT.

The chain has TRBV14 and TRBJ1-4; D remains unclear. Germline CDR1 SGHDN, CDR2 FVKESK. Trimming removed 1 base at V and 7 bases at J, with 13 bases between. The CDR3 loop spans 15 amino acids. The CDR3 reads CASSQAGNRGEKLFF. CDR3 nucleotide sequence: TGTGCCAGCAGCCAAGCAGGAAATCGGGGTGAAAAACTGTTTTTT.

The V and J genes are TRBV9 and TRBJ1-6, with D maybe TRBD1 (5 bases). The germline gives CDR1 SGDLS, CDR2 YYNGEE. This CDR3 region has 12 residues. With 4 bases removed from V and 10 bases from J, the gap between germline ends came to 9 bases. The DNA for the CDR3 is TGTGCCAGCAGCCTCACAGGATCACCCCTCCACTTT. It translates to CASSLTGSPLHF.

V gene TRBV2 combines with J gene TRBJ2-5, with 12 bases identical to TRBD1. The length of the CDR3 is 14 residues. The germline V gene encodes CDR1 SNHLY and CDR2 FYNNEI. V shed 4 bases, J shed 5 bases, and the junction held 2 bases outside the gene matches. This chain's CDR3 is CASSGGTGGETQYF. CDR3 nucleotides: TGTGCCAGCAGTGGGGGGACAGGGGGCGAGACCCAGTACTTC. Based on the CDR3 plus reference TRBV2 and TRBJ2-5, the full variable domain is EPEVTQTPSHQVTQMGQEVILRCVPISNHLYFYWYRQILGQKVEFLVSFYNNEISEKSEIFDDQFSVERPDGSNFTLKIRSTKLEDSAMYFCASSGGTGGETQYFGPGTRLLVL.

In its sample, this clone was seen a few times. The genes are TRBV4-1 and TRBJ2-6, with 14 positions matching TRBD2. Germline V lookup: CDR1 MGHRA, CDR2 YSYEKL. V lost 3 bases to trimming and J lost 3 bases; unmatched junction nucleotides: 10. The CDR3 is 20 residues long. In DNA, the CDR3 is TGCGCCAGCAGCCATCCCGGGACTAGCGGGAGTAAGGGTGGGGCCAACGTCCTGACTTTC. Its translation: CASSHPGTSGSKGGANVLTF.

This chain links TRBV19 with TRBJ2-1; TRBD2 might be the D (5 bases). The CDR3 has 14 amino acids. With 5 bases removed from V and 5 bases from J, the gap between germline ends came to 13 bases. Germline assignment: CDR1 LNHDA and CDR2 SQIVND (reference sequence). The CDR3 sequence is CASSGQTGNNEQFF. Written as DNA, the CDR3 is TGTGCCAGTAGTGGTCAAACCGGGAACAATGAGCAGTTCTTC.

This clone was seen a few times. The J gene is TRBJ2-3, the V gene TRBV5-1; maybe TRBD2 (5 bases). The CDR3 covers 16 residues. From germline, CDR1 is SGHRS and CDR2 YFSETQ. V was cut by 0 bases and J by 0 bases, with 11 bases left in between. The CDR3 DNA follows: TGCGCCAGCAGCTTGGGTGGCGGACTGAGCACAGATACGCAGTATTTT. This sequence encodes CASSLGGGLSTDTQYF.

This clone was counted between two and nine times. The chain uses TRBV11-1 and TRBJ2-2; D unresolved. The germline V gene encodes CDR1 SGHAT and CDR2 FQDESV (reference sequence). With 3 bases removed from V and 3 bases from J, the gap between germline ends came to 14 bases. The CDR3 loop spans 16 amino acids. The CDR3 region is CASSFPDSRHTGELFF. In DNA, the CDR3 is TGTGCCAGCAGCTTTCCCGACTCACGGCACACCGGGGAGCTGTTTTTT.

This clone was observed a handful of times. V is TRBV2 and J is TRBJ2-1; 9 bases match TRBD2. The V gene end was trimmed by 11 bases and the J gene end by 1 base; junction bases not matched to a gene: 6. Germline assignment: CDR1 SNHLY and CDR2 FYNNEI. The CDR3 contains 14 residues. CDR3 sequence reads: CAGLSGSSYNEQFF. The CDR3 bases are TGTGCCGGGCTTAGCGGGAGTTCCTACAATGAGCAGTTCTTC. Looking up the rest from reference TRBV2 and TRBJ2-1 gives the full variable domain: EPEVTQTPSHQVTQMGQEVILRCVPISNHLYFYWYRQILGQKVEFLVSFYNNEISEKSEIFDDQFSVERPDGSNFTLKIRSTKLEDSAMYFCAGLSGSSYNEQFFGPGTRLTVL.

This clone turned up a few times. The gene calls are TRBV30 and TRBJ2-1; 9 bases are a match to TRBD1. V trimming: 7 bases; J trimming: 12 bases; junction bases outside the gene matches: 16. This CDR3 region has 14 residues. The germline gives CDR1 GTSNPN, CDR2 SVGIG (reference sequence). The DNA for the CDR3 is TGTGCCTCGGCCACAGGGGGCAGTGCTCGGGGGCAGTTCTTC. Translating gives CASATGGSARGQFF.